This entry describes one TCR beta chain. CDR1 and CDR2 (germline): SGHRS, YFSETQ. The junction had 4 bases not matched to a gene; V was cut back by 0 bases and J by 7 bases. The CDR3 length is 15 residues. Reverse transcription of about 0.5 to 1 ug RNA used random hexamers. MiXCR was run by TCRdb on the immunoSEQ multiplex PCR reads, yielding one entry per CDR3 protein. This repertoire shows 150,000 to 200,000 distinct CDR3 sequences, about 94% found once; its top ten account for approximately 0.088%. The data were taken from a study of CD8 T cells in Susac syndrome. Sequencing was performed on CD4+ T cells from PBMCs. The TCR originated in a human donor with multiple sclerosis. The rearrangement links TRBV5-1 to TRBJ1-6; 7 bases match TRBD1. The DNA of the CDR3 is TGCGCCAGCAGCTTGGGTGGGACAGAAAATTCACCCCTCCACTTT. Translation: CASSLGGTENSPLHF.